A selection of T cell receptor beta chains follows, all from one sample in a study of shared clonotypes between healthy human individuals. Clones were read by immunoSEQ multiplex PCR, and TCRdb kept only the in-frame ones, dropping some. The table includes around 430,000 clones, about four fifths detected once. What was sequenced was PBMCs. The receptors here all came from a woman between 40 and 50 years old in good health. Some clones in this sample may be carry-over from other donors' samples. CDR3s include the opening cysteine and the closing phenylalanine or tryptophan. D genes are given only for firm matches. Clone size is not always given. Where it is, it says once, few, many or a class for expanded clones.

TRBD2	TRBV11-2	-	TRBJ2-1	CASSLVSGRGNEQFF	TGTGCCAGCAGCTTAGTTAGCGGGAGGGGCAATGAGCAGTTCTTC
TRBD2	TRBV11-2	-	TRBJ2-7	CASSPRTSGRDEQYF	TGTGCCAGCAGCCCCCGGACTAGCGGGAGGGACGAGCAGTACTTC
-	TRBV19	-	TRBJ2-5	CASSIQGEETQYF	TGTGCCAGTAGTATACAGGGCGAAGAGACCCAGTACTTC
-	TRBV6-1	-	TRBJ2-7	CASTRLNLVDEQYF	TGTGCCAGCACCCGACTCAACCTGGTGGACGAGCAGTACTTC
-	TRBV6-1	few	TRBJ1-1	CASKRGGTEAFF	TGTGCCAGCAAAAGGGGAGGCACTGAAGCTTTCTTT
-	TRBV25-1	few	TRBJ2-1	CASSEWGRESYNEQFF	TGTGCCAGCAGTGAGTGGGGAAGGGAGTCCTACAATGAGCAGTTCTTC
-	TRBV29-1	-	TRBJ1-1	CSVGRELNTEAFF	TGCAGCGTTGGCCGAGAATTGAACACTGAAGCTTTCTTT
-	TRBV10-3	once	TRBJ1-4	CAISQNQNEKLFF	TGTGCCATCAGTCAGAATCAGAATGAAAAACTGTTTTTT
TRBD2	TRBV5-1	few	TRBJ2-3	CASSWTSGMSDTQYF	TGCGCCAGCAGCTGGACTAGCGGGATGTCAGATACGCAGTATTTT
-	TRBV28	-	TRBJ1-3	CASTPPGASGNTIYF	TGTGCCAGCACCCCCCCGGGGGCTTCTGGAAACACCATATATTTT
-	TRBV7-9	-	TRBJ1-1	CASSQQTDVVGTEAFF	TGTGCCAGCAGCCAACAGACCGACGTGGTTGGGACTGAAGCTTTCTTT
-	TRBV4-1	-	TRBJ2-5	CASRRTYGEETQYF	TGCGCCAGCAGGCGGACTTACGGGGAAGAGACCCAGTACTTC
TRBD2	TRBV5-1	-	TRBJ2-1	CASSLEGGRGDEQFF	TGCGCCAGCAGCTTGGAAGGCGGGAGAGGCGATGAGCAGTTCTTC
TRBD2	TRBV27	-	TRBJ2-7	CASRRGTSGSYEQYF	TGTGCCAGCAGGAGAGGGACTAGCGGGAGCTACGAGCAGTACTTC
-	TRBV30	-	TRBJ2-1	CAWSGLGGNEQFF	TGTGCCTGGAGTGGTCTCGGTGGCAATGAGCAGTTCTTC
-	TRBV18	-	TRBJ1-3	CASSPPGRVENTIYF	TGTGCCAGCTCACCTCCGGGACGGGTGGAAAACACCATATATTTT
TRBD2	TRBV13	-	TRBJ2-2	CASSELGTSFSGELFF	TGTGCCAGCAGCGAACTCGGGACTAGCTTTTCCGGGGAGCTGTTTTTT
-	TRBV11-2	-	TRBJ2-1	CASSQGGGSHFYNEQFF	TGTGCCAGCAGCCAAGGGGGCGGGAGCCACTTCTACAATGAGCAGTTCTTC
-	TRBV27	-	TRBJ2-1	CASSSGSYSNEQFF	TGTGCCAGCAGTTCCGGGAGTTACTCTAATGAGCAGTTCTTC
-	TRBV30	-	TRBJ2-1	CAWSNLGDNEQFF	TGTGCCTGGAGTAACTTGGGCGACAATGAGCAGTTCTTC
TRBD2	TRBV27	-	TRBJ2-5	CASSPRTSGSLETQYF	TGTGCCAGCAGTCCCCGGACTAGCGGGAGTTTAGAGACCCAGTACTTC
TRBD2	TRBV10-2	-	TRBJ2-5	CASSDWASGRKTQYF	TGCGCCAGCAGTGATTGGGCTAGCGGGAGAAAGACCCAGTACTTC
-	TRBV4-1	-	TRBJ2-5	CASSPEGGRETQYF	TGCGCCAGCAGCCCGGAGGGGGGGCGAGAGACCCAGTACTTC
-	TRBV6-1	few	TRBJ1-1	CASSEGSRGMNTEAFF	TGTGCCAGCAGTGAAGGTAGCCGCGGAATGAACACTGAAGCTTTCTTT
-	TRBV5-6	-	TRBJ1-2	CASSRWREHNYGYTF	TGTGCCAGCAGCCGTTGGAGGGAGCATAACTATGGCTACACCTTC
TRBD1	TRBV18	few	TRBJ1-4	CASSRQGAIKNEKLFF	TGTGCCAGCTCACGTCAGGGGGCGATAAAAAATGAAAAACTGTTTTTT
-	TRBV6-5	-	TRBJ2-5	CASSYPSGRGGTQYF	TGTGCCAGCAGTTACCCCTCCGGAAGGGGGGGGACCCAGTACTTC
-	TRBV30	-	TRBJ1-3	CAGGSYTGNTIYF	TGTGCCGGTGGTTCTTACACTGGAAACACCATATATTTT
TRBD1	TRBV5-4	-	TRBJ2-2	CASSLWDRVTGELFF	TGTGCCAGCAGCTTGTGGGACAGGGTGACCGGGGAGCTGTTTTTT
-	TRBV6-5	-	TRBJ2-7	CASSTPASYEQYF	TGTGCCAGCAGTACCCCAGCATCCTACGAGCAGTACTTC
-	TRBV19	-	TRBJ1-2	CASSLDPGNYGYTF	TGTGCCAGTAGTCTCGACCCAGGGAACTATGGCTACACCTTC
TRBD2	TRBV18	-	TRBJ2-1	CASSPLAGAHNEQFF	TGTGCCAGCTCACCCCTAGCGGGAGCACATAATGAGCAGTTCTTC
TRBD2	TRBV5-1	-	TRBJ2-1	CASSLSAGDANEQFF	TGCGCCAGCAGCCTTTCAGCGGGAGATGCCAATGAGCAGTTCTTC
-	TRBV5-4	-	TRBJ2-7	CASSPGGGSPPYEQYF	TGTGCCAGCTCCCCAGGGGGGGGAAGCCCCCCCTACGAGCAGTACTTC
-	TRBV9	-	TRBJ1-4	CASSVGGEPEKLFF	TGTGCCAGCAGCGTAGGGGGGGAGCCCGAAAAACTGTTTTTT
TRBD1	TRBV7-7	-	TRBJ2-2	CASSPLDRGNTGELFF	TGTGCCAGCAGCCCCTTGGACAGGGGAAACACCGGGGAGCTGTTTTTT
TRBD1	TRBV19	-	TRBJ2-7	CASNPGQGSYEQYF	TGTGCCAGTAATCCGGGACAGGGCTCCTACGAGCAGTACTTC
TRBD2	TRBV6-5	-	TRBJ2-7	CASSYGTTYEQYF	TGTGCCAGCAGTTACGGGACTACCTACGAGCAGTACTTC
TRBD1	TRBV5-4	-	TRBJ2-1	CASSIQGAHPGEQFF	TGTGCCAGCAGTATACAGGGGGCGCATCCTGGTGAGCAGTTCTTC
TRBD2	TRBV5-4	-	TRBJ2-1	CASSSGGTSGRADHEQFF	TGTGCCAGCAGCTCTGGAGGGACTAGCGGGAGGGCCGATCATGAGCAGTTCTTC
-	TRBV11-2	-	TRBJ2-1	CASSFDPQGGEQFF	TGTGCCAGCAGCTTCGATCCCCAGGGCGGCGAGCAGTTCTTC
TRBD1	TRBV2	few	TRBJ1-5	CASSFGQGGSPQHF	TGTGCCAGCAGTTTTGGACAGGGTGGGTCGCCCCAGCATTTT
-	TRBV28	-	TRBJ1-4	CASSSTGHVATNEKLFF	TGTGCCAGCAGTTCAACGGGACACGTCGCAACTAATGAAAAACTGTTTTTT
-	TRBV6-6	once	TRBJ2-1	CASSYSGQLYEQFF	TGTGCCAGCAGTTACTCGGGCCAACTGTATGAGCAGTTCTTC
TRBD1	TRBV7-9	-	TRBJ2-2	CASSIRQGLSRELFF	TGTGCCAGCAGCATACGACAGGGCCTGTCCCGGGAGCTGTTTTTT
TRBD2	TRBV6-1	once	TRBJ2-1	CASSEEGGHEQFF	TGTGCCAGCAGTGAAGAGGGAGGGCATGAGCAGTTCTTC
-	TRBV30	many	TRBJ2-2	CAWGKARLNTGELFF	TGTGCCTGGGGAAAGGCCCGGCTTAACACCGGGGAGCTGTTTTTT